These 9 T cell receptor beta chains were sequenced from one sample in a study of cytomegalovirus exposure and HLA in healthy donors. The study ran its PCR with 60 Vbeta and 13 Jbeta primers. Some clones are missing from TCRdb's copy, which holds only in-frame ones; the method was immunoSEQ multiplex PCR. The table includes roughly 160,000 clones, roughly 77% detected once. Sequencing was carried out using PBMCs. The origin of the receptors is a man younger than 45 in good health and CMV-seropositive.

This clone was seen a few times. The chain uses TRBV4-3 and TRBJ2-7; a weak D match, TRBD2 (6 bases). The CDR3 covers 14 residues. Trimming took 4 bases from V and 7 from J, leaving 17 bases between them. Germline CDR1 LGHNA, CDR2 YSLEER. CDR3 protein: CASSPSIAAGEQYF. CDR3 sequence (DNA): TGCGCCAGCAGCCCTTCAATAGCAGCGGGTGAGCAGTACTTC.

This chain joins TRBV29-1 and TRBJ2-7, with 8 bases matching TRBD1. CDR3 size: 13 residues. Germline trimming cut 7 bases from V and 0 bases from J; bases unmatched to any gene: 5. CDR1 and CDR2 (germline): SQVTM, ANQGSEA. The chain's CDR3 is CSAGGQGSYEQYF. The DNA of the CDR3 is TGCAGCGCTGGTGGACAGGGCTCCTACGAGCAGTACTTC.

V gene TRBV25-1 combines with J gene TRBJ2-7; TRBD1 matches at 7 bases. J was trimmed by 5 bases and V by 4 bases; bases with no gene match: 2. The CDR3 sequence is 12 residues long. Per the germline V gene, CDR1 is MGHDK and CDR2 is SYGVNS. CDR3 residues: CASSAGTDEQYF. The DNA of the CDR3 is TGTGCCAGCAGTGCCGGGACAGACGAGCAGTACTTC.

This rearrangement joins TRBV6-1 to TRBJ1-4; tentative D call: TRBD1 (6 bases). The V gene lost 6 bases and the J gene lost 3 bases, with 11 bases spanning the gap. CDR1 and CDR2 from the germline V gene are MNHNS and SASEGT. CDR3 size: 14 residues. The CDR3 region has the DNA TGTGCCAGCAGGCAGGGGTGGGCTAATGAAAAACTGTTTTTT. Its protein product is CASRQGWANEKLFF.

The chain couples TRBV19 to TRBJ1-6, with D hard to call. The CDR3 extends over 13 amino acids. Germline CDR1 and CDR2: LNHDA and SQIVND (reference sequence). With 0 bases removed from V and 7 bases from J, the gap between germline ends came to 4 bases. The CDR3 loop is CASSIDRNSPLHF. The CDR3 region has the DNA TGTGCCAGTAGTATAGATCGGAATTCACCCCTCCACTTT.

The chain couples TRBV7-2 to TRBJ1-4, with TRBD1 matching over 11 bases. Germline values: CDR1 SGHTA, CDR2 FQGNSA. The ends lost 5 bases at V and 7 bases at J; junction bases unmatched: 3. CDR3 length equals 14 residues. The CDR3 protein is CASSTGQGGEKLFF. The CDR3, as DNA: TGTGCCAGCAGCACGGGACAGGGGGGTGAAAAACTGTTTTTT.

The chain recombines TRBV4-1 with TRBJ2-3, with D perhaps TRBD1 (6 bases). Trimming took off 3 bases at V and 0 bases at J, with 13 bases between the two ends. This CDR3 spans 16 amino acids. CDR1 is MGHRA and CDR2 is YSYEKL in the germline V gene. The CDR3 bases are TGCGCCAGCAGCCACTCGACAGGCCCTAGCACAGATACGCAGTATTTT. It encodes CASSHSTGPSTDTQYF.

The V gene is TRBV15, the J gene TRBJ2-3, with 8 bases identical to TRBD1. The germline gives CDR1 LNHNV, CDR2 YYDKDF (reference sequence). The CDR3 spans 16 residues. V was pared by 3 bases and J by 2 bases, with 7 bases of the junction left unmatched. As DNA, the CDR3 is TGTGCCACCAGCAGTAAGGGACAGGTCGACACAGATACGCAGTATTTT. This encodes CATSSKGQVDTDTQYF.

This rearrangement joins TRBV5-6 to TRBJ1-5; D unresolved. V shed 1 base and J shed 2 bases, with 13 bases lying between them. Germline V CDR1 and CDR2: SGHDT, YYEEEE. This CDR3 region has 16 residues. The CDR3 nucleotides are TGTGCCAGCAGCTTGTTCGGAGGTCGGGGCAATCAGCCCCAGCATTTT. Protein: CASSLFGGRGNQPQHF. Full variable domain (rest looked up from reference TRBV5-6 and TRBJ1-5): DAGVTQSPTHLIKTRGQQVTLRCSPKSGHDTVSWYQQALGQGPQFIFQYYEEEERQRGNFPDRFSGHQFPNYSSELNVNALLLGDSALYLCASSLFGGRGNQPQHFGDGTRLSIL.